These 27 T cell receptor beta chains came from one sample sequenced in a study of CD8 T cells in Susac syndrome. After extraction with the RNeasy kit, roughly 0.45 to 1 ug of the RNA was reverse transcribed using random hexamers. TCRdb redid the calling of the immunoSEQ multiplex PCR reads with MiXCR, one entry per CDR3 protein. This sample has about 300,000 distinct CDR3 sequences, with 65% to 90% found just once. Sequences were obtained from CD8+ T cells from PBMCs. The receptors shown here come from a human donor with multiple sclerosis.

CDR3 sequence reads: CASSLDGGEAFF. Written as DNA, the CDR3 is TGTGCCAGCAGTTTAGATGGGGGTGAAGCTTTCTTT. The chain employs TRBV28 and TRBJ1-1; the D gene is possibly TRBD1 (5 bases). The CDR3 runs to 12 residues. Trimming stripped 2 bases from V and 7 bases from J, with 8 bases between. Per germline, CDR1 MDHEN and CDR2 SYDVKM.

The chain has TRBV13 and TRBJ2-3, with 9 bases fitting TRBD1. CDR1 PRHDT and CDR2 FYEKMQ come from the germline V gene (reference sequence). The V segment lost 5 bases and the J segment 5 bases; nucleotides outside the gene matches: 8. The CDR3 runs to 15 residues. This CDR3 reads CASSDRDRAIDTQYF. CDR3 DNA: TGTGCCAGCAGCGACCGGGACAGGGCGATAGATACGCAGTATTTT.

The gene calls are TRBV19 and TRBJ1-2, with 7 bases lining up with TRBD1. The V segment lost 9 bases and the J segment 2 bases; nucleotides outside the gene matches: 6. Germline V gene lookup returns CDR1 LNHDA and CDR2 SQIVND (reference sequence). This CDR3 is built from 13 residues. The CDR3 sequence: CASGQVQNYGYTF. DNA for the CDR3: TGTGCCAGCGGACAGGTGCAGAACTATGGCTACACCTTC.

This sequence joins TRBV5-4 and TRBJ2-2; no definite D call. In germline, CDR1 is SGHNT, CDR2 YYREEE (reference sequence). The ends were cut back, 1 base at V and 5 bases at J, with 6 bases in the middle. This CDR3 spans 13 amino acids. The CDR3 DNA reads as TGTGCCAGCAGCTTGAAATGGACCGGGGAGCTGTTTTTT. Translation: CASSLKWTGELFF.

The V gene is TRBV19, the J gene TRBJ2-7; D might be TRBD2 (6 bases). Germline V gene sequence: CDR1 LNHDA, CDR2 SQIVND (reference sequence). The length of the CDR3 is 15 residues. Trimming cost V 6 bases and J 3 bases, with 18 bases left between them. The DNA of the CDR3 is TGTGCCAGTAGGCCTAGCGTATTGGGTTTCTACGAGCAGTACTTC. Amino acid sequence: CASRPSVLGFYEQYF.

This chain uses TRBV7-9 with TRBJ1-1; the D gene is possibly TRBD1 (5 bases). The V gene's germline CDR1 is SEHNR and CDR2 FQNEAQ (reference sequence). The V end was cut by 4 bases, the J end by 6 bases, with 18 bases between. The CDR3 covers 15 residues. CDR3 sequence: CASSSFYGGMAEAFF. The DNA of the CDR3 is TGTGCCAGCAGCTCCTTTTACGGGGGTATGGCTGAAGCTTTCTTT.

V and J are TRBV12-5 and TRBJ2-7; D remains unclear. Looked up from germline, CDR1 is LGHNT and CDR2 is FRNRAP. The CDR3 covers 11 residues. Trimming took off 5 bases at V and 7 bases at J, with 9 bases between the two ends. CDR3 DNA sequence: TGTGCTAGTGGTCCCCGGTGGGAGCAGTACTTC. This codes for CASGPRWEQYF.

The genes are TRBV6-5 and TRBJ2-5; weak D call: TRBD2 (5 bases). The CDR3 has 14 residues. Per the germline V gene, CDR1 is MNHEY and CDR2 is SVGAGI. V lost 3 bases, J lost 5 bases, and 13 bases lay in between. CDR3 DNA sequence: TGTGCCAGCAGTTATAGGGAGAGTGGGGAGACCCAGTACTTC. As protein: CASSYRESGETQYF.

The V call is TRBV11-2, the J call TRBJ2-5; 9 nucleotides match TRBD1. Germline CDR1 is SGHAT and CDR2 is FQNNGV. This CDR3 contains 16 residues. V lost 3 bases, J lost 2 bases, and 7 bases stayed unmatched. The CDR3 sequence is CASSLTGTGSQETQYF. The CDR3, as DNA: TGTGCCAGCAGCTTGACCGGGACAGGGTCTCAAGAGACCCAGTACTTC.

This clonotype was picked up a small number of times. CDR3 coding DNA: TGTGCCAGCAGCTTAGAATGGGGGGCCACCTACGAGCAGTACTTC. Its protein product is CASSLEWGATYEQYF. The chain combines TRBV11-2 with TRBJ2-7; D is perhaps TRBD1 or TRBD2 (6 bases each). CDR1 SGHAT and CDR2 FQNNGV come from the germline V gene. CDR3 length: 15 amino acids. Trimming cost V 0 bases and J 2 bases, with 11 bases left between them.

J is TRBJ2-5 and V is TRBV11-2; TRBD2 agrees at 7 bases. The CDR3 is 15 amino acids. Germline V gene lookup returns CDR1 SGHAT and CDR2 FQNNGV. The V segment lost 3 bases and the J segment 4 bases; nucleotides outside the gene matches: 8. The CDR3: CASSLGGSYRETQYF. CDR3 nucleotides: TGTGCCAGCAGCTTGGGAGGGAGTTACCGAGAGACCCAGTACTTC.

The genes are TRBV4-1 and TRBJ1-2, with D possibly matching TRBD1 (6 bases). Per the germline V gene, CDR1 is MGHRA and CDR2 is YSYEKL. V lost 4 bases and J 5 bases, leaving 8 bases between the germline ends. The CDR3 runs to 12 residues. DNA for the CDR3: TGCGCCAGCAGCCTCGGACAGTATGGCTACACCTTC. Its translation is CASSLGQYGYTF.

In this sample, this clonotype turned up once. The chain couples TRBV24-1 to TRBJ2-1; a possible D gene is TRBD1 (5 bases). Germline CDR1 is KGHDR and CDR2 is SFDVKD. The CDR3 has 17 amino acids. V was shortened by 4 bases and J by 1 base, with 16 bases between the two germline ends. The DNA of the CDR3 is TGTGCCACCAGTGAGCACAGCCCTGACAGTTCCTACAATGAGCAGTTCTTC. Translated: CATSEHSPDSSYNEQFF.

The V and J genes are TRBV20-1 and TRBJ2-1; 7 positions match TRBD2. Per germline, CDR1 DFQATT and CDR2 SNEGSKA (reference sequence). The V segment lost 7 bases and the J segment 5 bases; nucleotides outside the gene matches: 5. This CDR3 spans 12 amino acids. The CDR3 nucleotides read TGCAGTGTGCGGGAGTGGGACAATGAGCAGTTCTTC. As protein: CSVREWDNEQFF.

A few counts support this clonotype. The chain has TRBV4-1 and TRBJ2-5; D may be TRBD2 (6 bases). V was pared by 0 bases and J by 4 bases, with 9 bases between. The CDR3 extends over 14 amino acids. Germline CDR1 and CDR2: MGHRA and YSYEKL. CDR3 sequence reads: CASSQDGGPETQYF. The CDR3 bases are TGCGCCAGCAGCCAAGACGGGGGACCAGAGACCCAGTACTTC.

This clonotype was counted a single time. The chain carries TRBV9 and TRBJ2-1; D may match TRBD1 or TRBD2 (5 bases each). Germline CDR1 is SGDLS and CDR2 is YYNGEE. The CDR3 runs to 15 residues. V lost 3 bases to trimming and J lost 9 bases, with 19 bases between them. The CDR3 DNA follows: TGTGCCAGCAGCGCTGCCCCCAACCCTGGGGGTGAGCAGTTCTTC. Amino acids: CASSAAPNPGGEQFF.

This chain connects TRBV4-3 to TRBJ2-7, with 7 positions matching TRBD2. This CDR3 contains 15 residues. Germline CDR1 LGHNA, CDR2 YSLEER. With V trimmed by 4 bases and J by 7 bases, 13 bases remained unmatched. For the CDR3, the DNA is TGCGCCAGCAGCCGAGATAGGGCGGGAGCGGGGGAGCAGTACTTC. Amino acid sequence: CASSRDRAGAGEQYF.

The rearrangement joins TRBV2 to TRBJ2-1; D is unresolved. The CDR3 covers 11 residues. Germline CDR1 and CDR2: SNHLY and FYNNEI. The V gene lost 6 bases and the J gene lost 9 bases, with 9 bases spanning the gap. The CDR3 protein is CASRPGVEQFF. CDR3 nucleotide sequence: TGTGCCAGCAGACCTGGTGTTGAGCAGTTCTTC.

This rearrangement joins TRBV6-2 or TRBV6-3 to TRBJ1-3, with D hard to call. CDR1 and CDR2 (germline): MNHEY, SVGEGT. The ends were cut back, 2 bases at V and 0 bases at J, with 11 bases in the middle. The CDR3 is 16 amino acids. The CDR3: CASSYGPPFSGNTIYF. CDR3 in DNA: TGTGCCAGCAGTTACGGACCGCCTTTCTCTGGAAACACCATATATTTT.

The V and J genes are TRBV7-8 and TRBJ2-1, with 7 positions matching TRBD1. The V gene end was trimmed by 3 bases and the J gene end by 7 bases; junction bases not matched to a gene: 3. Germline V gene sequence: CDR1 SGHVS, CDR2 FQNEAQ. This CDR3 has 13 amino acids. In DNA, the CDR3 is TGTGCCAGCAGCTTGACAGGGTTGAATGAGCAGTTCTTC. Its protein is CASSLTGLNEQFF.

V usage is TRBV20-1 and J usage is TRBJ2-3, with D uncertain. V was pared by 0 bases and J by 2 bases, with 12 bases between. Germline CDR1 DFQATT, CDR2 SNEGSKA (reference sequence). The CDR3 is 15 residues long. In DNA, the CDR3 is TGCAGTGCTAGAGAGGGAATTTTAGTCACAGATACGCAGTATTTT. Translated: CSAREGILVTDTQYF.

V usage is TRBV19 and J usage is TRBJ2-3; 8 bases align to TRBD2. In germline, CDR1 is LNHDA, CDR2 SQIVND (reference sequence). The CDR3 contains 15 residues. V dropped 5 bases and J dropped 5; count of bases not matched to a gene: 9. The CDR3: CASSLGSAGGDTQYF. The CDR3, as DNA: TGTGCCAGTAGTTTAGGTTCGGCGGGAGGAGATACGCAGTATTTT.

The V and J genes are TRBV9 and TRBJ2-7; D uncertain. The CDR3 extends over 15 amino acids. The V end was cut by 0 bases, the J end by 7 bases, with 17 bases between. CDR1 is SGDLS, CDR2 YYNGEE, per germline. CDR3: CASSVEGYPREEQYF. CDR3 nucleotides: TGTGCCAGCAGCGTAGAAGGCTACCCCCGAGAGGAGCAGTACTTC.

The chain recombines TRBV20-1 with TRBJ2-7; D unresolved. Germline lookup yields CDR1 DFQATT and CDR2 SNEGSKA (reference sequence). The CDR3 is made up of 14 amino acids. Trimming left V 4 bases short and J 1 base short, with 14 bases between. The CDR3 DNA reads as TGCAGTGCTAATCCCCCAGCCGCATCCTACGAGCAGTACTTC. Protein sequence: CSANPPAASYEQYF.

The genes are TRBV28 and TRBJ2-3, with D possibly TRBD1 on 5 matching bases. V lost 3 bases, J lost 0 bases, and 10 bases lay in between. CDR3 length: 15 amino acids. CDR1 is MDHEN and CDR2 is SYDVKM in the germline V gene. Written as DNA, the CDR3 is TGTGCCAGCAGTTTGTTGGACACTAGCACAGATACGCAGTATTTT. It specifies CASSLLDTSTDTQYF.

This sequence joins TRBV20-1 and TRBJ2-7, with TRBD2 as a possible D gene (5 bases). CDR3 size: 15 residues. Trimming stripped 0 bases from V and 0 bases from J, with 12 bases between. CDR1 is DFQATT and CDR2 is SNEGSKA in the germline V gene (reference sequence). The CDR3 spells CSARDGGGSSYEQYF. CDR3 in DNA: TGCAGTGCTAGAGATGGTGGAGGATCCTCCTACGAGCAGTACTTC.

This clonotype was counted a few times. The CDR3 coding sequence is TGTGCCAGCAGTTACGGTCCAGGGGGCTACGAGCAGTACTTC. Translating gives CASSYGPGGYEQYF. V is TRBV6-2 or TRBV6-3 and J is TRBJ2-7; 7 bases are a match to TRBD1. Trimming cost V 2 bases and J 3 bases; bases outside gene matches: 4. The CDR3 is 14 residues long. Germline CDR1 reads MNHEY; CDR2 reads SVGEGT.